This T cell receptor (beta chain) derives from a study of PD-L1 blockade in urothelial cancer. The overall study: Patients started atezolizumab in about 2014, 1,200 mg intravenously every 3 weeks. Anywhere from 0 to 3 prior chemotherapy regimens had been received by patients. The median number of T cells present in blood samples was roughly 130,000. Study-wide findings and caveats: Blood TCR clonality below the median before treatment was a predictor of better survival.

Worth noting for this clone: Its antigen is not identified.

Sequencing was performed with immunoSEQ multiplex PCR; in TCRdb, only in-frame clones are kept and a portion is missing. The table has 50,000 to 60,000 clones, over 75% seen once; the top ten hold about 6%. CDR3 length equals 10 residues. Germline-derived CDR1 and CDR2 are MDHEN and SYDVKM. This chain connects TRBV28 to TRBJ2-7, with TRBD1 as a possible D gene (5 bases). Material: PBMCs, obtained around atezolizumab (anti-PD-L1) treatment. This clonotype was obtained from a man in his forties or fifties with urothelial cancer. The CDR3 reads CAWGLGEQYF. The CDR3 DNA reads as TGTGCTTGGGGCCTGGGCGAGCAGTACTTC.